What follows are 10 T cell receptor beta chains derived from one specimen sequenced in a study of blood T cell repertoires in COVID-19 (dated by TCRdb to the early 2020s). Receptor amplification or capture employed the immunoSEQ multiplex PCR assay. TCRdb retrieved this table from immuneACCESS and kept in-frame rearrangements only. Not all clones are present; in checked studies, unresolved V genes account for under half, and no reason is known for the remainder. The sample profile shows some 78,000 clones; around 85% of them were found once. The ten largest clones add up to under 5% of the sample. The material sequenced was peripheral blood. These receptors originate from an elderly woman with active or convalescent COVID-19.

This clone has more than one count but fewer than ten. This chain uses TRBV19 with TRBJ1-2; 10 bases fit TRBD1. CDR3 length equals 15 residues. CDR1 and CDR2 (germline): LNHDA, SQIVND (reference sequence). The V segment lost 6 bases and the J segment 7 bases; nucleotides outside the gene matches: 11. CDR3 in amino acids: CASSRWGQGNGGYTF. The CDR3 region has the DNA TGTGCCAGTAGCCGATGGGGACAGGGGAACGGTGGCTACACCTTC.

The V and J genes are TRBV7-3 and TRBJ2-1, with D hard to call. Germline assignment: CDR1 SGHTA and CDR2 FQGTGA. This CDR3 contains 13 residues. Trimming removed 2 bases from V and 7 bases from J, with 9 bases in between. The CDR3: CASSLHVANEQFF. The CDR3 region has the DNA TGTGCCAGCAGCTTACACGTCGCGAATGAGCAGTTCTTC.

The rearrangement links TRBV5-1 to TRBJ1-1, with no clear D. The V end was cut by 2 bases, the J end by 0 bases, with 8 bases between. CDR1 is SGHRS and CDR2 is YFSETQ in the germline V gene. This CDR3 spans 14 amino acids. DNA of the CDR3: TGCGCCAGCAGCTTAATACAGTTGAACACTGAAGCTTTCTTT. This gives the protein CASSLIQLNTEAFF.

The rearrangement joins TRBV7-3 to TRBJ1-1; D remains unclear. Germline V gene data show CDR1 as SGHTA and CDR2 as FQGTGA. V lost 0 bases, J lost 6 bases, and 11 bases lay in between. CDR3 length: 14 amino acids. In nucleotides, the CDR3 is TGTGCCAGCAGCTTAACCGCAGGTTCTTCTGAAGCTTTCTTT. Protein: CASSLTAGSSEAFF.

The J gene is TRBJ2-3, the V gene TRBV2, with D hard to call. Germline CDR1 SNHLY, CDR2 FYNNEI. CDR3 size: 12 residues. Trimming pared 6 bases from V and 0 bases from J, leaving 4 bases between. The CDR3 DNA reads TGTGCCAGCAGCCGTAGCACAGATACGCAGTATTTT. Its translation: CASSRSTDTQYF.

The chain employs TRBV5-1 and TRBJ2-5; 7 nucleotides line up with TRBD2. V lost 4 bases to trimming and J lost 3 bases; unmatched junction nucleotides: 6. The CDR3 covers 14 residues. The germline V gene encodes CDR1 SGHRS and CDR2 YFSETQ. The CDR3 here is CASSVSGTKETQYF. The CDR3 bases are TGCGCCAGCAGCGTTTCCGGGACTAAAGAGACCCAGTACTTC.

CDR3 nucleotides: TGTGCCATCAGTGTCGGGGGGGTTCGGGGCACTGAAGCTTTCTTT. Amino acid sequence: CAISVGGVRGTEAFF. The chain is built from TRBV10-3 and TRBJ1-1; D is perhaps TRBD1 (5 bases). The V end was cut by 4 bases, the J end by 4 bases, with 16 bases between. The CDR3 consists of 15 residues. Germline CDR1 reads ENHRY; CDR2 reads SYGVKD.

V usage is TRBV27 and J usage is TRBJ2-7, with D possibly matching TRBD1 (5 bases). V lost 6 bases and J 7 bases, leaving 22 bases between the germline ends. The CDR3 has 15 residues. Germline V gives CDR1 MNHEY, CDR2 SMNVEV (reference sequence). The CDR3 here is CASSSDSFPPREQYF. For the CDR3, the DNA is TGTGCCAGCAGCTCCGACAGTTTTCCCCCTAGGGAGCAGTACTTC.

This chain links TRBV6-5 with TRBJ2-5, with a weak D call TRBD2 (5 bases). This CDR3 spans 14 amino acids. Between the trimmed V and J ends, which lost 0 bases and 1 base, there was a span of 6 bases. CDR1 is MNHEY and CDR2 is SVGAGI in the germline V gene. The chain's CDR3 is CASSYSGIQETQYF. The CDR3 DNA is TGTGCCAGCAGTTACTCCGGGATCCAAGAGACCCAGTACTTC.

This clone was counted once. The rearrangement joins TRBV9 to TRBJ1-1, with a possible D match to TRBD1 (6 bases). With 2 bases removed from V and 0 bases from J, the gap between germline ends came to 11 bases. This CDR3 spans 15 amino acids. Germline values: CDR1 SGDLS, CDR2 YYNGEE. The CDR3 coding sequence is TGTGCCAGCAGCGTCGGAGGACAGTTGAACACTGAAGCTTTCTTT. It codes for CASSVGGQLNTEAFF.